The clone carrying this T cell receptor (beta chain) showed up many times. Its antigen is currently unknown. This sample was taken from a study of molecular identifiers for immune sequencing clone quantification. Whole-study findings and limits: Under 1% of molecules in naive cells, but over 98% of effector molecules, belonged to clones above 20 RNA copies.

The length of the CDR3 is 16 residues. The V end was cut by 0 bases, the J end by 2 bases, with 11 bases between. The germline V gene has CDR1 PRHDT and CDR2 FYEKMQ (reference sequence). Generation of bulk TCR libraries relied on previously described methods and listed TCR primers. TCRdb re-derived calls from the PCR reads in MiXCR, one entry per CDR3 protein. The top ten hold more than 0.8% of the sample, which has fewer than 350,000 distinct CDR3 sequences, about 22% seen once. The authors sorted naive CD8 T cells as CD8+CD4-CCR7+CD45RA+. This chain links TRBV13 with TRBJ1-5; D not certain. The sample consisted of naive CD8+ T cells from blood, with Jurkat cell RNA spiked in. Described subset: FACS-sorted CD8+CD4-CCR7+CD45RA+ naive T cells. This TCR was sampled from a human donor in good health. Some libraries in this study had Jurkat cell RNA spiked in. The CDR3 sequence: CASSLGSGMGNQPQHF. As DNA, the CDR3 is TGTGCCAGCAGCTTAGGTTCGGGGATGGGCAATCAGCCCCAGCATTTT.